This TCR beta chain comes out of a study of OX40 agonist ivuxolimab in advanced cancers. Note on this clone: Its antigen remains unidentified.

The assay was immunoSEQ multiplex PCR, and TCRdb's table has in-frame clones only and misses some. The top ten clones hold around 14% of a sample with approximately 70,000 clones, around 94% of them seen once. Notes on the study in general: The CD4+ and CD8+ T cells in the blood had expanded clonally by week 6 at 0.1 to 3.0 mg/kg.

The CDR3 extends over 16 amino acids. CDR1 is SGHDT and CDR2 is YYEEEE in the germline V gene. V lost 5 bases and J lost 1, with 16 bases in between. The sequence derives from an adult with an advanced solid tumor such as melanoma, head and neck, liver or kidney cancer. V usage is TRBV5-6 and J usage is TRBJ2-1; TRBD1 might be the D (5 bases). The starting material was CD4+ or CD8+ T cells sorted from blood, obtained in a trial of the OX40 agonist ivuxolimab. The CDR3 protein is CASRWRQFRSYNEQFF. CDR3 nucleotide sequence: TGTGCCAGCAGATGGCGACAGTTCAGGTCCTACAATGAGCAGTTCTTC. The whole variable domain, filled in from reference TRBV5-6 and TRBJ2-1, reads DAGVTQSPTHLIKTRGQQVTLRCSPKSGHDTVSWYQQALGQGPQFIFQYYEEEERQRGNFPDRFSGHQFPNYSSELNVNALLLGDSALYLCASRWRQFRSYNEQFFGPGTRLTVL.